This TCR beta chain was captured by sequencing in a study of early T cells in non-severe SARS-CoV-2 infection (dated by TCRdb to 2020 to 2023). About the full investigation: Because TCR sequencing was done on bulk RNA from unsorted whole blood, the alpha and beta chains could not be paired. What the authors observed across the whole study: Matching against VDJdb was skewed toward anti-spike CD8 responses, likely underestimated virus-specific expansions, and missed private and CD4 specificities.

A case-control design nested within a healthcare worker cohort in London, UK, was used, with weekly nasopharyngeal swab PCR tests and blood sampling performed. Between 23 and 31 March 2020, the week of the UK lockdown, healthcare workers were enrolled and then followed up weekly for as long as 16 weeks. On this clonotype: No cognate antigen has been identified for it. Base qualities are missing; no much larger clone stands one base away.

Per the germline V gene (reference sequence), LGHDT is the CDR1 and YNNKEL is the CDR2. Trimming removed 5 bases from V and 5 bases from J; the gene matches leave 8 bases unexplained. Spanning cysteine to phenylalanine, the CDR3 consists of 15 amino acids. The only DNA kept is the CDR3, 45 bases in frame from the first base. Receptors were amplified or captured by 5' RACE. The data were produced on a NextSeq 500. The TCR library protocol attached unique molecular identifiers to individual cDNA molecules to correct for sequencing error and PCR bias. TCR alpha and beta chains were both sequenced, and the abundances of alpha and beta sequences in each sample were closely correlated with each other. From the authors' description of their analysis: Decombinator V4 was used to annotate TCR sequences for V gene, J gene and CDR3. Expanded TCRs were defined as changing significantly between any two time points under a Poisson model with p below 0.0001. TCR abundances were normalised to the total number of TCRs sequenced in each sample and reported as counts per million. MAIT TCRs were defined by TRAV1-2 paired with TRAJ12, TRAJ20 or TRAJ33, and iNKT TCRs by TRAV10 paired with TRAJ18. VDJdb, accessed 1 November 2021, was searched for CMV, EBV and SARS-CoV-2 annotated TCRs, excluding TCRs annotated for multiple antigens. Using fastp trimming at Q25 and MiXCR clonotype assembly, TCRdb reanalyzed the public sequencing data and kept in-frame beta chains. Rows are unified per CDR3 protein, each entry keeping the most common DNA and genes. TCRdb assigned the V and J calls; the authors' analysis was not used. In all, the sample holds about 90,000 distinct CDR3 sequences, and roughly 12% of those were seen once. Jointly, the top ten make up roughly 4.5% of the sample.

The source of this sequence is an adult who was a healthcare worker with PCR-confirmed SARS-CoV-2 infection or an uninfected control (not recorded which). The chain is assembled from TRBV3-1 and TRBJ2-7; 11 of the junction bases match TRBD2. Sample: whole blood, taken at baseline. At the DNA level, the sequence is TGTGCCAGCAGCACGGTAGCGGGAGGGCCTAACGAGCAGTACTTC. Its product reads: CASSTVAGGPNEQYF.